One sample yielded the 8 T cell receptor beta chains listed below, sequenced in a study of blood T cell repertoires in COVID-19. TCRdb keeps only in-frame clones here, not all; method: immunoSEQ multiplex PCR. The sample carries around 230,000 clones, 80% to 90% recorded once. The sequenced material came from peripheral blood. These receptors originate from a man aged 25 to 45 who had recovered from COVID-19.

This clone has just one count. V usage is TRBV6-5 and J usage is TRBJ2-7; 10 nucleotides line up with TRBD2. The CDR3 has 16 residues. Germline-derived CDR1 and CDR2 are MNHEY and SVGAGI. The V gene end was trimmed by 0 bases and the J gene end by 4 bases; junction bases not matched to a gene: 6. The chain's CDR3 is CASSYSDGSGGYEQYF. DNA of the CDR3: TGTGCCAGCAGTTACTCTGATGGTAGCGGGGGGTACGAGCAGTACTTC.

This rearrangement joins TRBV27 to TRBJ2-3; 11 bases line up with TRBD2. The germline CDR1 and CDR2 sequences are MNHEY and SMNVEV (reference sequence). This CDR3 region has 16 residues. The junction had 3 bases not matched to a gene; V was cut back by 2 bases and J by 2 bases. The CDR3 sequence: CASSLQLAGATDTQYF. The CDR3 nucleotides are TGTGCCAGCAGTTTACAACTAGCGGGGGCCACAGATACGCAGTATTTT.

The chain is built from TRBV7-9 and TRBJ1-2; 10 bases match TRBD1. The germline gives CDR1 SEHNR, CDR2 FQNEAQ (reference sequence). With 4 bases clipped from V and 2 bases from J, the junction kept 7 bases outside the gene matches. The CDR3 loop spans 16 amino acids. The CDR3 region is CASSYDRGQSNYGYTF. The CDR3 nucleotides read TGTGCCAGCAGCTACGACAGGGGGCAGAGCAACTATGGCTACACCTTC. Full variable domain (remainder filled in from reference TRBV7-9 and TRBJ1-2): DTGVSQNPRHKITKRGQNVTFRCDPISEHNRLYWYRQTLGQGPEFLTYFQNEAQLEKSRLLSDRFSAERPKGSFSTLEIQRTEQGDSAMYLCASSYDRGQSNYGYTFGSGTRLTVV.

This clone has just a few counts. V usage is TRBV5-1 and J usage is TRBJ1-4; TRBD1 matches 10 bases. Germline assignment: CDR1 SGHRS and CDR2 YFSETQ. The CDR3 is made up of 16 amino acids. The ends lost 0 bases at V and 7 bases at J; junction bases unmatched: 6. The DNA for the CDR3 is TGCGCCAGCAGCTTGGATCCCGGGACAGGGGCTGAAAAACTGTTTTTT. It codes for CASSLDPGTGAEKLFF.

This clone was recorded once. The CDR3 spells CASSVGGGNQPQHF. In DNA form, the CDR3 reads TGTGCCAGCTCGGTGGGGGGGGGCAATCAGCCCCAGCATTTT. V and J are TRBV19 and TRBJ1-5; tentatively, D is TRBD1 (5 bases). V dropped 9 bases and J dropped 2 bases, with 14 bases sitting between them. CDR3 length equals 14 residues. The germline CDR1 and CDR2 sequences are LNHDA and SQIVND (reference sequence).

V is TRBV20-1 and J is TRBJ1-2; 9 bases align to TRBD1. J was trimmed by 7 bases and V by 7 bases; bases with no gene match: 4. This CDR3 region has 11 residues. Germline V gives CDR1 DFQATT, CDR2 SNEGSKA (reference sequence). CDR3 residues: CSGTGGAGYTF. Here the CDR3 DNA reads TGCAGTGGAACAGGGGGCGCTGGCTACACCTTC.

The chain combines TRBV28 with TRBJ2-7, with TRBD1 as a possible D gene (6 bases). The V end lost 6 bases, the J end lost 3 bases, and 12 bases lay between the germline ends. The CDR3 loop spans 13 amino acids. The germline CDR1 and CDR2 sequences are MDHEN and SYDVKM. CDR3 coding DNA: TGTGCCAGCAGACCGCAGGGGCTCTACGAGCAGTACTTC. This sequence encodes CASRPQGLYEQYF.

The V call is TRBV6-5, the J call TRBJ1-6; 9 bases map to TRBD1. The J segment lost 10 bases and the V segment lost 6 bases, leaving 4 bases of the junction unmatched. In germline, CDR1 is MNHEY, CDR2 SVGAGI. The CDR3 length is 13 residues. CDR3: CASRQGAQSPLHF. The DNA of the CDR3 is TGTGCCAGCAGACAGGGGGCTCAATCACCCCTCCACTTT.